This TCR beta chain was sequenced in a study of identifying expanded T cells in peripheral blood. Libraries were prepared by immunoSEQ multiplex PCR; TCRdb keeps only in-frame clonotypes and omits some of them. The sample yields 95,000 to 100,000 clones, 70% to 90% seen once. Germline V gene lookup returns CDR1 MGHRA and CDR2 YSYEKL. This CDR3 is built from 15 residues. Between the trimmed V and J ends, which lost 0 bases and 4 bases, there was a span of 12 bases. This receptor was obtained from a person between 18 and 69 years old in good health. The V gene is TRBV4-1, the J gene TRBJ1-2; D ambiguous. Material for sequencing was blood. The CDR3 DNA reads TGCGCCAGCAGCCAAGATTACCCGGGGTTCTATGGCTACACCTTC. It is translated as CASSQDYPGFYGYTF.